This is a list of T cell receptor beta chains from one sample in a study of T-cell memory formation after mild COVID-19. Via MiXCR, TCRdb re-called the 5' RACE reads, giving one row per CDR3 protein. The table has 350,000 to 450,000 distinct CDR3 sequences, 28% seen once. Sequencing was performed on PBMCs or a T cell subset sorted from them (not recorded which). The receptors originated from an adult woman who had mild COVID-19 (a few samples of this study predate the infection). Cell type and time point are not known. Each CDR3 is given with its conserved first and last residue. The D gene is left open where the match is weak. Size tells how often a clone was seen (once, few, many) or the class of an expanded clone, and some rows leave it out.

V gene	J gene	D gene	clone size	CDR3 DNA	CDR3 protein
TRBV11-3	TRBJ2-5	TRBD1	.	TGTGCCAGCAGCGCAACCGGGACAGGGAGAGAGACCCAGTACTTC	CASSATGTGRETQYF
TRBV5-1	TRBJ2-3	.	few	TGCGCCAGCAGCTGGGGTACAGGGAAAAGGGGCACAGATACGCAGTATTTT	CASSWGTGKRGTDTQYF
TRBV20-1	TRBJ1-2	.	.	TGCAGTGCTACGGACCGAAATGGCTACACCTTC	CSATDRNGYTF
TRBV9	TRBJ2-3	TRBD2	.	TGTGCCAGCAGCGTCCCCTCGGGGGGTATGTCAGATACGCAGTATTTT	CASSVPSGGMSDTQYF
TRBV7-3	TRBJ2-7	.	few	TGTGCCAGCAGCAGAGCTGGACCCGGCGAGCAGTACTTC	CASSRAGPGEQYF
TRBV7-6	TRBJ2-3	TRBD2	.	TGTGCCAGCAGCCCCGGACTAGCCGCGCAGTATTTT	CASSPGLAAQYF
TRBV12-3/TRBV12-4	TRBJ2-2	TRBD2	.	TGTGCCAGCAGTTTCCCCTCCGGGGGGTTTGAGGTGAACACCGGGGAGCTGTTTTTT	CASSFPSGGFEVNTGELFF
TRBV2	TRBJ1-1	.	.	TGTGCCAGCAGTGACTGGAACACTGAAGCTTTCTTT	CASSDWNTEAFF
TRBV12-3/TRBV12-4	TRBJ2-2	.	few	TGTGCCAGCAGTTTGTTACAGATTAACACCGGGGAGCTGTTTTTT	CASSLLQINTGELFF
TRBV7-2	TRBJ1-2	TRBD1	.	TGTGCCAGCAGCCAGATAAGAGGACAGGGCTCTAGTGGCTACACCTTC	CASSQIRGQGSSGYTF
TRBV7-8	TRBJ2-7	.	.	TGTGCCAGCAGCTGGGAGACAGTCACCTACGAGCAGTACTTC	CASSWETVTYEQYF
TRBV15	TRBJ1-1	.	.	TGTGCCACCAGCAGAGATCCGTGGGGCCAAGGGGACACTGAAGCTTTCTTT	CATSRDPWGQGDTEAFF
TRBV5-1	TRBJ2-5	.	few	TGCGCCAGCACCGGTACGGAGACCCAGTACTTC	CASTGTETQYF
TRBV29-1	TRBJ2-3	.	.	TGCAGCGTTGACCACGGGCAAACAGATACGCAGTATTTT	CSVDHGQTDTQYF
TRBV6-5	TRBJ2-1	TRBD1	.	TGTGCCAGCGGGAGAGGGCAGGGGGCTAATGAGCAGTTCTTC	CASGRGQGANEQFF
TRBV12-3/TRBV12-4	TRBJ1-1	.	few	TGTGCCAGCAGTTTAAATAGGCTGGCAGGGCCCAGGGACACTGAAGCTTTCTTT	CASSLNRLAGPRDTEAFF
TRBV7-8	TRBJ2-1	.	.	TGTGCCAGCAGCTTCCCGGGGACTGAGCAGTTCTTC	CASSFPGTEQFF
TRBV12-3/TRBV12-4	TRBJ2-3	TRBD2	.	TGTGCCAGCAGTCCCGGGGGGGCCACCACAGATACGCAGTATTTT	CASSPGGATTDTQYF
TRBV12-3/TRBV12-4	TRBJ1-2	.	many	TGTGCCAGCAGTTTAGCTGGGTATGGCTACACCTTC	CASSLAGYGYTF
TRBV11-2	TRBJ2-1	TRBD2	.	TGTGCCAGCAGCACCGGGACTAGTTCGCTCAATGAGCAGTTCTTC	CASSTGTSSLNEQFF
TRBV7-9	TRBJ2-7	TRBD1	.	TGTGCCAGCAGGAGGACAGGGGGCGAGCAGTACTTC	CASRRTGGEQYF
TRBV11-2	TRBJ2-7	TRBD1	.	TGTGCCAGCAGCTTGGGGACAGCACCCTCCTACGAGCAGTACTTC	CASSLGTAPSYEQYF
TRBV3-1	TRBJ1-1	.	.	TGTGCCAGCAGCCGAACAGCGGGGGTCTCTGAAGCTTTCTTT	CASSRTAGVSEAFF
TRBV9	TRBJ2-7	TRBD1	few	TGTGCCAGCAGCAAAAGACAGGGGGAGGGCTACGAGCAGTACTTC	CASSKRQGEGYEQYF
TRBV12-3/TRBV12-4	TRBJ2-1	TRBD2	.	TGTGCCAGCAGCCCGGGACTAGCGGGGGACCCCTACAATGAGCAGTTCTTC	CASSPGLAGDPYNEQFF
TRBV4-1	TRBJ2-1	TRBD2	.	TGCGCCAGCAGCCAAGATCTGGTCGGGGGGGGTCGGTTCTTC	CASSQDLVGGGRFF
TRBV12-3/TRBV12-4	TRBJ1-2	.	.	TGTGCCAGCACCCTCTCAGTGGGGGCGGCGGGCTATGGCTACACCTTC	CASTLSVGAAGYGYTF
TRBV3-1	TRBJ2-3	TRBD2	.	TGTGCCAGCAGCCAAGGTTCCGCGGGGGGAGATACGCAGTATTTT	CASSQGSAGGDTQYF
TRBV4-2	TRBJ2-3	TRBD2	.	TGTGCCAGCAGCACCCGACTAGCGGGGGGAACAGATACGCAGTATTTT	CASSTRLAGGTDTQYF
TRBV4-2	TRBJ2-3	TRBD2	.	TGTGCCAGCAGCCAAGGACTAGCAGCTAGCACAGATACGCAGTATTTT	CASSQGLAASTDTQYF
TRBV4-1	TRBJ2-1	TRBD2	few	TGCGCCAGCAGCCAAGGTCGGACTAGCGGGCCCTACAATGAGCAGTTCTTC	CASSQGRTSGPYNEQFF
TRBV20-1	TRBJ1-1	.	.	TGCAGTGCTAGAGACGGTCGGAACACTGAAGCTTTCTTT	CSARDGRNTEAFF
TRBV12-3/TRBV12-4	TRBJ2-5	TRBD1	.	TGTGCCAGCAGTCAAGGACAGGGGATAAGGGAAGAGACCCAGTACTTC	CASSQGQGIREETQYF
TRBV20-1	TRBJ2-1	TRBD2	once	TGCAGTGCCACCGGGACTAGTGACAATGAGCAGTTCTTC	CSATGTSDNEQFF
TRBV20-1	TRBJ2-7	.	.	TGCAGTGGTCGTGCGGGATCCTACGAGCAGTACTTC	CSGRAGSYEQYF
TRBV7-9	TRBJ2-3	TRBD2	.	TGTGCCAGCAGCATCGCCGCTTTAGCGGGGGGTACAGATACGCAGTATTTT	CASSIAALAGGTDTQYF
TRBV2	TRBJ2-2	TRBD2	.	TGTGCCAGCACCGGGACTAGCGGGACAAATACCGGGGAGCTGTTTTTT	CASTGTSGTNTGELFF
TRBV7-8	TRBJ2-5	TRBD2	few	TGTGCCAGCAGCTTACCCCGGACTAGCGGGGTCCAGTACTTC	CASSLPRTSGVQYF
TRBV10-3	TRBJ1-2	TRBD1	.	TGTGCCATCAGTGGGGGACAGGGGGCGAACTATGGCTACACCTTC	CAISGGQGANYGYTF
TRBV5-1	TRBJ2-3	.	few	TGCGCCAGCAGATGGCAGGGGAAAGCAGATACGCAGTATTTT	CASRWQGKADTQYF
TRBV20-1	TRBJ2-3	TRBD1	many	TGCAGTGCTAGAGATACGGACAGGAGCACTAGCACAGATACGCAGTATTTT	CSARDTDRSTSTDTQYF
TRBV18	TRBJ2-1	.	.	TGTGCCAGCTCAGGAGGGACCTACAATGAGCAGTTCTTC	CASSGGTYNEQFF
TRBV20-1	TRBJ2-7	TRBD2	.	TGCAGTGCTGGTACCGGGACTAGCGGTTCCTACGAGCAGTACTTC	CSAGTGTSGSYEQYF
TRBV24-1	TRBJ1-5	.	few	TGTGCCACCAGTCCCGGGGGATATAGCAATCAGCCCCAGCATTTT	CATSPGGYSNQPQHF
TRBV7-2	TRBJ2-1	TRBD2	few	TGTGCCAGCAGCTTGGGGGGGGGAAGAGGGGAGCAGTTCTTC	CASSLGGGRGEQFF
TRBV4-3	TRBJ2-5	TRBD1	.	TGCGCCAGCAGCCAAGCCTGGGGGACAGGGAACCAAGAGACCCAGTACTTC	CASSQAWGTGNQETQYF
TRBV12-3/TRBV12-4	TRBJ2-2	TRBD1	.	TGTGCCAGCAGTGGCGGGACAGGGTGGGCCGGAAGGGACGGGGAGCTGTTTTTT	CASSGGTGWAGRDGELFF
TRBV5-8	TRBJ2-7	TRBD1	.	TGTGCCAGCAGCGGGGTTGACAGGGGCTACGAGCAGTACTTC	CASSGVDRGYEQYF
TRBV3-1	TRBJ2-1	TRBD2	few	TGTGCCAGCAGCCGATTGACAACTGGCGCAACTAGCGGAGCTTACAATGAGCAGTTCTTC	CASSRLTTGATSGAYNEQFF
TRBV20-1	TRBJ1-2	.	.	TGCAGTGCTCGAGTTCCGGGGCTAGCTAACTATGGCTACACCTTC	CSARVPGLANYGYTF
TRBV6-2/TRBV6-3	TRBJ1-1	.	.	TGTGCCAGCAGCTATGCCGGTGGGACGCAGGGGACTGAAGCTTTCTTT	CASSYAGGTQGTEAFF
TRBV21-1	TRBJ2-2	.	.	TGTGCCAGCAGCAAAGAGTACAAAGCGAACACCGGGGAGCTGTTTTTT	CASSKEYKANTGELFF
TRBV12-3/TRBV12-4	TRBJ2-2	.	few	TGTGCCAGCAGTTGGCAGGAGGCGAACACCGGGGAGCTGTTTTTT	CASSWQEANTGELFF
TRBV20-1	TRBJ1-1	.	few	TGCAGTGCCACACAACGGACCGGAATGAACACTGAAGCTTTCTTT	CSATQRTGMNTEAFF
TRBV4-3	TRBJ2-7	TRBD2	.	TGCGCCAGCAGCCAAAGAGCGGGAGGGCCCTACGAGCAGTACTTC	CASSQRAGGPYEQYF
TRBV30	TRBJ2-2	.	.	TGTGCCTGGAGTGTGAGGGGGGTAACCGGGGAGCTGTTTTTT	CAWSVRGVTGELFF
TRBV6-5	TRBJ1-1	.	.	TGTGCCAGCAGTTACGGGGGGGTGTACACTGAAGCTTTCTTT	CASSYGGVYTEAFF
TRBV6-5	TRBJ2-3	.	.	TGTGCCAGCAAACCCTTAGAGACAGAAACGCAGTATTTT	CASKPLETETQYF
TRBV19	TRBJ2-5	TRBD1	.	TGTGCCAGTAGGCCAGGGGGCAGTGGGGAGACCCAGTACTTC	CASRPGGSGETQYF
TRBV12-3/TRBV12-4	TRBJ2-1	TRBD2	.	TGTGCCAGCAGTATAGCGGGGGGGTACAATGAGCAGTTCTTC	CASSIAGGYNEQFF